This T cell receptor beta chain stems from a study of beta chain bispecific antibodies for T cell cancers. Study-wide context: Surface TRBV12 (TRBV12-3) was on Jurkat, TRBV5-5 on HPB-ALL. Regarding the study as a whole: Most targeted TRBV signal came from the leukemia cell line cells, not normal T cells.

CDR3 size: 13 residues. Per the germline V gene, CDR1 is WSHSY and CDR2 is SAAADI. Trimming took 2 bases from V and 5 from J, leaving 9 bases between them. This clonotype was counted many times. Its matching antigen is unknown. T cells were expanded from blood mononuclear cells for three to four days with anti-CD3 OKT3 or CD3/CD28 beads. Expanded T cells grew in IL-2 (roughly 91 IU/ml) plus IL-7 (approximately 5 ng/ml). TCRdb reprocessed the 5' RACE reads with MiXCR, giving one entry per CDR3 protein. The sample holds 7,000 to 9,500 distinct CDR3 sequences, 2% to 2.5% seen once. The receptor was derived from a human donor in good health. Some clones in this sample may be carry-over from other donors' samples. The sequencing used T cells from a healthy donor cultured with Jurkat leukemia cells, collected from a culture containing an anti-CD19 bispecific antibody. The J gene is TRBJ1-2, the V gene TRBV10-2; D not certain. CDR3 loop: CASSEVEGYGYTF. CDR3 sequence (DNA): TGCGCCAGCAGTGAGGTCGAAGGTTATGGCTACACCTTC.